This T cell receptor beta chain was documented in a study of blood T cell repertoires in COVID-19 (dated by TCRdb to the early 2020s). Regarding the complete study: Samples from collaborators originated in the United States, Italy and Spain and spanned both the acute and convalescent phases of COVID-19. The prospective study material was composed of cDNA or gDNA derived from T cells, B-cell-depleted T cells, or PBMCs. The dataset comprised deeply sampled blood TCRbeta repertoires from subjects exposed to, actively infected with, or recovered from COVID-19. A freely available public database, intended as a resource for researchers studying the immune response to SARS-CoV-2, is where the repertoires were released. Samples were obtained from the ongoing ImmuneRACE study (first 160 participants) and from 1,254 subjects provided by 6 global collaborators. The sample metadata nearly always contained a de-identified subject ID, COVID-19 status, age in years and sex. HLA class I and class II types, where available, came from metadata supplied by the sample provider rather than from assay-based typing. General conclusions and limits of the study: Clinical and demographic metadata were provided uncurated, with the amount varying by source and participant.

TCRbeta CDR3 regions were amplified from genomic DNA using the immunoSEQ Assay, a bias-controlled multiplex PCR. In the source study's methods: The number of nucleated cells in each sample was estimated by amplification of reference gene primers within the assay. Sequence reads were collapsed and filtered to measure the absolute abundance of every unique TCRbeta CDR3 rearrangement. Productive Simpson clonality was computed per sample as the square root of Simpson's diversity index over productive rearrangements. TCRdb mirrors the immuneACCESS table, restricted to in-frame sequences. Some clones are absent from its copies; in checked studies, under half trace to an unresolved V gene, and the reason for the others is unknown. V and J calls and clone size are given by that table; D and trimming were obtained from the DNA. This sample comprises roughly 260,000 clones, 86% of them detected only once. The ten biggest clones cover over 2% of the sample.

Participants in the prospective study were enrolled through a virtual design, were aged about 18 to 90 years, and lived in 24 United States geographic areas. To assign participants to cohorts, the prospective study relied on clinical history that participants themselves reported in a screening survey and a study questionnaire. Recovered participants in ImmuneRACE Cohort 3 were defined by two consecutive negative NP/OP PCR tests, clearance by a healthcare professional, or resolution of symptoms. In the prospective study, mobile phlebotomists collected whole blood, serum and a nasopharyngeal or oropharyngeal swab from each participant. Prospective study participants could optionally give additional blood draws and questionnaires over a roughly two-month period. Prospective study blood samples were shipped either frozen or at room temperature before DNA extraction. Notes on this clone: What antigen it recognizes has not been identified. No base-level quality is on record; no much larger clone is a single base apart.

Sequencing was carried out using PBMCs or T cells enriched from blood (not recorded which). This sequence was found in a woman between 18 and 30 years old who had recovered from COVID-19.

CDR3 region: CASSTTRGTEAFF. The bases read TGTGCCAGCAGTACCACCAGGGGCACTGAAGCTTTCTTT. Here the chain combines TRBV12-3 or TRBV12-4 and TRBJ1-1, with a tentative D gene TRBD1 over 6 matching bases. The CDR3 goes from the cysteine to the phenylalanine over 13 residues. The entry retains the CDR3 DNA only, 39 bases that are in frame from base 1. V loses 5 bases, J loses 4 bases, and the germline ends lie 11 bases apart.